The 30 T cell receptor beta chains in this list originate from one sample, sequenced in a study of T cell responses to AZD1222 COVID-19 vaccine. Sequencing was performed with immunoSEQ multiplex PCR; in TCRdb, only in-frame clones are kept and a portion is missing. The data hold about 100,000 clones, with approximately 91% observed a single time. This specimen consisted of peripheral blood, obtained on day 0 of AZD1222 vaccination. These receptors were collected from an adult in good health.

The rearrangement links TRBV29-1 to TRBJ1-1; D ambiguous. Per the germline V gene, CDR1 is SQVTM and CDR2 is ANQGSEA. The CDR3 is 14 residues long. The V gene lost 6 bases and the J gene lost 1 base, with 15 bases spanning the gap. CDR3 DNA sequence: TGCAGCGTGGACGTAGGTTTGTCGAACACTGAAGCTTTCTTT. Translation gives CSVDVGLSNTEAFF.

The gene calls are TRBV5-6 and TRBJ1-1; D not certain. Germline V gives CDR1 SGHDT, CDR2 YYEEEE. The CDR3 extends over 14 amino acids. Trimming removed 0 bases at V and 4 bases at J, with 10 bases between. The chain's CDR3 is CASSLGTWGTEAFF. CDR3 sequence (DNA): TGTGCCAGCAGCTTGGGGACGTGGGGCACTGAAGCTTTCTTT.

The chain has TRBV18 and TRBJ2-2; 7 positions agree with TRBD2. The trim removed 5 bases at V and 7 bases at J, leaving 10 bases unmatched. The CDR3 is 15 amino acids. The germline V gene encodes CDR1 KGHSH and CDR2 LQKENI. CDR3 residues: CASSSGSGTGGELFF. Here the CDR3 DNA reads TGTGCCAGCTCATCCGGAAGCGGGACCGGCGGGGAGCTGTTTTTT.

The chain recombines TRBV19 with TRBJ1-2; D is uncertain. The V gene lost 2 bases and the J gene lost 7 bases, with 14 bases spanning the gap. Looked up from germline, CDR1 is LNHDA and CDR2 is SQIVND (reference sequence). This CDR3 comprises 14 residues. Here the CDR3 reads CASSISGSSGGYTF. As DNA, the CDR3 is TGTGCCAGTAGTATATCAGGCTCTTCTGGTGGCTACACCTTC.

This chain connects TRBV28 to TRBJ1-6, with TRBD1 matching 8 bases. V gave up 5 bases and J gave up 1 base; unmatched junction bases: 10. The length of the CDR3 is 18 residues. Germline V gene sequence: CDR1 MDHEN, CDR2 SYDVKM. The CDR3 sequence is CASSVRQGTTSYNSPLHF. The CDR3 nucleotides read TGTGCCAGCAGTGTCAGACAGGGGACAACGTCCTATAATTCACCCCTCCACTTT.

This chain uses TRBV28 with TRBJ2-7; 10 bases align to TRBD1. Germline CDR1 reads MDHEN; CDR2 reads SYDVKM. The CDR3 loop spans 14 amino acids. With 7 bases clipped from V and 5 bases from J, the junction kept 8 bases outside the gene matches. The CDR3 nucleotides are TGTGCCAGCACCCCGGGACAGGGGTTTCACGAGCAGTACTTC. Encoded protein: CASTPGQGFHEQYF. Using reference TRBV28 and TRBJ2-7 for the parts outside the CDR3, the full variable domain is DVKVTQSSRYLVKRTGEKVFLECVQDMDHENMFWYRQDPGLGLRLIYFSYDVKMKEKGDIPEGYSVSREKKERFSLILESASTNQTSMYLCASTPGQGFHEQYFGPGTRLTVT.

The chain recombines TRBV6-1 with TRBJ2-3; D unresolved. CDR1 is MNHNS, CDR2 SASEGT, per germline. The CDR3 has 15 amino acids. V dropped 1 base and J dropped 0 bases, with 8 bases sitting between them. The CDR3 here is CASSEGAESTDTQYF. The DNA for the CDR3 is TGTGCCAGCAGTGAAGGGGCAGAGAGCACAGATACGCAGTATTTT.

The chain has TRBV4-2 and TRBJ1-6; no definite D call. There are 14 residues in the CDR3. V was shortened by 6 bases and J by 7 bases, with 13 bases between the two germline ends. The germline CDR1 and CDR2 sequences are LGHNA and YNFKEQ. As DNA, the CDR3 is TGTGCCAGCAGTCCTATGGGGTCGAATTCACCCCTCCACTTT. This gives the protein CASSPMGSNSPLHF.

The chain carries TRBV5-4 and TRBJ1-5, with 8 bases that match TRBD1. In germline, CDR1 is SGHNT, CDR2 YYREEE (reference sequence). V shed 2 bases and J 5 bases; nucleotides not matched to a gene: 3. The CDR3 has 14 amino acids. The CDR3 region is CASSFQGADQPQHF. The CDR3 region has the DNA TGTGCCAGCAGCTTTCAGGGGGCGGATCAGCCCCAGCATTTT. The complete variable domain, with remaining parts taken from reference TRBV5-4 and TRBJ1-5, reads ETGVTQSPTHLIKTRGQQVTLRCSSQSGHNTVSWYQQALGQGPQFIFQYYREEENGRGNFPPRFSGLQFPNYSSELNVNALELDDSALYLCASSFQGADQPQHFGDGTRLSIL.

The chain has TRBV28 and TRBJ2-3, with a weak D call TRBD1 (6 bases). V gave up 4 bases and J gave up 8 bases, with 13 bases separating them. Germline V lookup: CDR1 MDHEN, CDR2 SYDVKM. This CDR3 has 13 residues. CDR3 in DNA: TGTGCCAGCAGTTCCTTGACAGGAATTACGCAGTATTTT. Translated: CASSSLTGITQYF.

In its sample, this clone was seen once. V is TRBV5-1 and J is TRBJ2-3; 12 positions match TRBD2. The germline V gene encodes CDR1 SGHRS and CDR2 YFSETQ. With 0 bases clipped from V and 2 bases from J, the junction kept 4 bases outside the gene matches. The length of the CDR3 is 17 residues. Written as DNA, the CDR3 is TGCGCCAGCAGCTTGGGGCTAGCGGGGGGGAACACAGATACGCAGTATTTT. It encodes CASSLGLAGGNTDTQYF.

The count of this clone is one. The chain links TRBV18 to TRBJ1-1; no reliable D call. The CDR3 extends over 14 amino acids. The V end lost 0 bases, the J end lost 0 bases, and 5 bases lay between the germline ends. From germline, CDR1 is KGHSH and CDR2 LQKENI. DNA for the CDR3: TGTGCCAGCTCACCACCAGTCATGAACACTGAAGCTTTCTTT. As protein: CASSPPVMNTEAFF.

The chain couples TRBV19 to TRBJ2-1, with 7 bases fitting TRBD2. Germline lookup yields CDR1 LNHDA and CDR2 SQIVND (reference sequence). The V segment lost 5 bases and the J segment 2 bases; nucleotides outside the gene matches: 9. The CDR3 sequence is 16 residues long. The CDR3 sequence: CASSSPGGRPYNEQFF. Written as DNA, the CDR3 is TGTGCCAGTAGTTCTCCTGGCGGGAGACCCTACAATGAGCAGTTCTTC.

The chain has TRBV14 and TRBJ2-7; 7 nucleotides align to TRBD2. This CDR3 comprises 15 residues. Losses at the gene ends were 4 bases for V and 3 bases for J; bases not matched to a gene: 9. From germline, CDR1 is SGHDN and CDR2 FVKESK. CDR3: CASSREAGVYYEQYF. CDR3 DNA sequence: TGTGCCAGCAGCCGCGAGGCGGGGGTTTACTACGAGCAGTACTTC.

The genes are TRBV5-1 and TRBJ1-1; D not resolved. This CDR3 is built from 16 residues. CDR1 is SGHRS and CDR2 is YFSETQ in the germline V gene. V was shortened by 2 bases and J by 8 bases, with 22 bases between the two germline ends. The CDR3, as DNA: TGCGCCAGCAGCTTATCACTCCATGATCTAGGCTCCGAAGCTTTCTTT. It specifies CASSLSLHDLGSEAFF.

The V gene is TRBV5-8, the J gene TRBJ1-2, with D unresolved. CDR3 length equals 14 residues. Trimming removed 4 bases at V and 4 bases at J, with 14 bases between. Germline assignment: CDR1 SGHTS and CDR2 YDEGEE. The CDR3 here is CASSPRTDFYGYTF. The CDR3 DNA sequence: TGTGCCAGCAGCCCTCGGACGGATTTCTATGGCTACACCTTC. The whole variable domain, filled in from reference TRBV5-8 and TRBJ1-2, reads EAGVTQSPTHLIKTRGQQATLRCSPISGHTSVYWYQQALGLGLQFLLWYDEGEERNRGNFPPRFSGRQFPNYSSELNVNALELEDSALYLCASSPRTDFYGYTFGSGTRLTVV.

V is TRBV5-1 and J is TRBJ2-1; TRBD2 agrees at 8 bases. The CDR3 runs 14 residues. V was clipped by 7 bases and J by 2 bases; unmatched bases: 5. CDR1 is SGHRS and CDR2 is YFSETQ in the germline V gene. In DNA, the CDR3 is TGCGCCAGCGCAGCGGGAGCACCCTACAATGAGCAGTTCTTC. It specifies CASAAGAPYNEQFF.

This chain joins TRBV18 and TRBJ2-2, with D unclear. Germline values: CDR1 KGHSH, CDR2 LQKENI. V was shortened by 1 base and J by 0 bases, with 9 bases between the two germline ends. This CDR3 region has 16 residues. CDR3 residues: CASSPQARANTGELFF. The CDR3 DNA reads TGTGCCAGCTCACCACAAGCAAGGGCGAACACCGGGGAGCTGTTTTTT.

This sequence joins TRBV5-1 and TRBJ1-5, with D unclear. This CDR3 has 15 residues. V lost 1 base and J lost 2, with 10 bases in between. Germline V gives CDR1 SGHRS, CDR2 YFSETQ. The CDR3 loop reads CASSLSADGNQPQHF. The CDR3 nucleotides read TGCGCCAGCAGCTTGTCGGCGGATGGCAATCAGCCCCAGCATTTT.

In DNA form, the CDR3 reads TGTGCCAGCAGTGAAGGTTCACAAAATGAAAAACTGTTTTTT. This gives the protein CASSEGSQNEKLFF. The chain joins TRBV6-1 to TRBJ1-4; D is unresolved. Germline V lookup: CDR1 MNHNS, CDR2 SASEGT. Trimming left V 1 base short and J 5 bases short, with 8 bases between. The CDR3 length is 14 residues.

The chain recombines TRBV27 with TRBJ2-7; D is possibly TRBD2 (7 bases). The CDR3 spans 15 residues. Per germline, CDR1 MNHEY and CDR2 SMNVEV (reference sequence). Trimming stripped 2 bases from V and 4 bases from J, with 15 bases between. DNA for the CDR3: TGTGCCAGCAGTTTAAGGGGGGGGCTGGGTTACGAGCAGTACTTC. Protein: CASSLRGGLGYEQYF.

The chain recombines TRBV6-5 with TRBJ1-4; 7 nucleotides agree with TRBD1. V gave up 7 bases and J gave up 3 bases; unmatched junction bases: 5. The CDR3 runs to 14 residues. Per the germline V gene, CDR1 is MNHEY and CDR2 is SVGAGI. The CDR3 region has the DNA TGTGCCAGCAAAAGACAGGGTCCTAATGAAAAACTGTTTTTT. Amino acid sequence: CASKRQGPNEKLFF.

The V call is TRBV19, the J call TRBJ1-5, with D unresolved. The CDR3 is 15 amino acids. The V and J ends lost 5 bases and 0 bases respectively, with 11 bases between them. The germline gives CDR1 LNHDA, CDR2 SQIVND (reference sequence). The CDR3 is CASSPPSHSNQPQHF. As DNA, the CDR3 is TGTGCCAGTAGTCCCCCCAGCCATAGCAATCAGCCCCAGCATTTT.

V is TRBV18 and J is TRBJ2-2; TRBD1 is a possible D gene (5 bases). The CDR3 length is 15 residues. V gave up 1 base and J gave up 0 bases, with 6 bases separating them. Looked up from germline, CDR1 is KGHSH and CDR2 is LQKENI. DNA of the CDR3: TGTGCCAGCTCACCACTGGACACGAACACCGGGGAGCTGTTTTTT. Its protein is CASSPLDTNTGELFF.

This rearrangement joins TRBV2 to TRBJ1-4, with TRBD1 matching over 7 bases. V gave up 5 bases and J gave up 2 bases; unmatched junction bases: 5. CDR3 length: 15 amino acids. Germline CDR1 reads SNHLY; CDR2 reads FYNNEI. This CDR3 is CASSKTGYTNEKLFF. The CDR3 nucleotides read TGTGCCAGCAGTAAGACAGGGTATACTAATGAAAAACTGTTTTTT.

J is TRBJ2-1 and V is TRBV5-5; 8 bases map to TRBD1. Germline CDR1 SGHKS, CDR2 YYEKEE (reference sequence). V shed 4 bases, J shed 12 bases, and the junction held 18 bases outside the gene matches. The CDR3 runs 16 residues. The DNA of the CDR3 is TGTGCCAGCAGCGCCCTTTCTCCAGGGACAGGCATTGTGCAGTTCTTC. Protein sequence: CASSALSPGTGIVQFF. The full variable domain, its missing parts supplied by reference TRBV5-5 and TRBJ2-1, is DAGVTQSPTHLIKTRGQQVTLRCSPISGHKSVSWYQQVLGQGPQFIFQYYEKEERGRGNFPDRFSARQFPNYSSELNVNALLLGDSALYLCASSALSPGTGIVQFFGPGTRLTVL.

The chain couples TRBV24-1 to TRBJ1-2, with D hard to call. The germline V gene encodes CDR1 KGHDR and CDR2 SFDVKD. V was clipped by 6 bases and J by 5 bases, with 6 bases between them. The CDR3 runs 11 residues. The CDR3 nucleotides read TGTGCCACCAGTTATAAATATGGCTACACCTTC. This gives the protein CATSYKYGYTF.

CDR3 sequence: CASSQTETPYEQYF. In DNA, the CDR3 is TGTGCCAGCAGCCAGACAGAGACACCCTACGAGCAGTACTTC. The rearrangement uses TRBV5-8 and TRBJ2-7, with a tentative D call TRBD1 (5 bases). Trimming took 4 bases from V and 2 from J, leaving 13 bases between them. Germline V lookup: CDR1 SGHTS, CDR2 YDEGEE. CDR3 size: 14 residues.

This chain links TRBV7-9 with TRBJ2-3; D gene uncertain. V was cut by 2 bases and J by 2 bases, with 14 bases left in between. From germline, CDR1 is SEHNR and CDR2 FQNEAQ (reference sequence). The CDR3 spans 16 residues. The CDR3 spells CASSLTYGVNTDTQYF. The CDR3 DNA follows: TGTGCCAGCAGCTTAACGTATGGGGTCAACACAGATACGCAGTATTTT.

The J gene is TRBJ1-3, the V gene TRBV5-6, with TRBD1 matching over 8 bases. The CDR3 sequence is 16 residues long. Trimming took 2 bases from V and 7 from J; bases not matched to a gene: 11. The germline V gene encodes CDR1 SGHDT and CDR2 YYEEEE. The DNA for the CDR3 is TGTGCCAGCAGCTTAAACCTCGGCAGGGGGCGGAACACCATATATTTT. Amino acids: CASSLNLGRGRNTIYF.